The 30 T cell receptor beta chains below were found in one sample sequenced in a study of early T cells in non-severe SARS-CoV-2 infection (dated by TCRdb to the early 2020s). Library preparation used 5' RACE. The sample was run on a NextSeq 500. The raw public data were reprocessed by TCRdb itself: fastp quality trimming at Q25, MiXCR clonotype calling, in-frame beta chains only. Each entry is one CDR3 protein sequence, shown with its most common DNA and genes. A total of 50,000 or so distinct CDR3 sequences appear in this sample, roughly 5.9% of them only once. In total, the top ten clones hold about 4.3% of the sample. Sequenced input: whole blood. The receptors were sampled from an adult who was a healthcare worker with PCR-confirmed SARS-CoV-2 infection or an uninfected control (not recorded which).

The CDR3 sequence is CASSQEGTLEAGELFF. The CDR3 DNA follows: TGTGCCAGCAGCCAAGAAGGTACACTCGAGGCCGGGGAGCTGTTTTTT. V is TRBV4-2 and J is TRBJ2-2; D is ambiguous. CDR1 is LGHNA and CDR2 is YNFKEQ in the germline V gene. Trimming cost V 0 bases and J 6 bases, with 14 bases left between them. This CDR3 contains 16 residues.

This clonotype was observed a handful of times. CDR3 bases: TGTGCCAGCAGCACGGGACTCGGGGGAGTAGAGACCCAGTACTTC. Translation gives CASSTGLGGVETQYF. The chain couples TRBV7-7 to TRBJ2-5, with D possibly being TRBD2 (6 bases). Between the trimmed V and J ends, which lost 5 bases and 4 bases, there was a span of 17 bases. The CDR3 totals 15 residues. In germline, CDR1 is SSHAT, CDR2 FNYEAQ (reference sequence).

In this sample, this clonotype turned up many times. This sequence joins TRBV3-1 and TRBJ2-1; D remains ambiguous. Trimming pared 0 bases from V and 2 bases from J, leaving 8 bases between. The CDR3 spans 15 residues. The germline CDR1 and CDR2 sequences are LGHDT and YNNKEL (reference sequence). DNA of the CDR3: TGTGCCAGCAGCCAAGACCTGGTAGCCTACAATGAGCAGTTCTTC. Translated: CASSQDLVAYNEQFF.

V is TRBV19 and J is TRBJ2-2; D tentatively fits TRBD1 or TRBD2 (5 bases each). V was pared by 4 bases and J by 6 bases, with 15 bases between. CDR3 size: 15 residues. Germline CDR1 LNHDA, CDR2 SQIVND (reference sequence). In DNA form, the CDR3 reads TGTGCCAGTAGTACTGAGGGGTGGTGGGCCGGGGAGCTGTTTTTT. Amino acid sequence: CASSTEGWWAGELFF.

This clonotype was recorded many times. The chain employs TRBV7-2 and TRBJ2-3; 10 bases line up with TRBD2. The length of the CDR3 is 16 residues. From germline, CDR1 is SGHTA and CDR2 FQGNSA. Trimming at V came to 2 bases and at J to 9 bases, leaving 11 bases not matched to a gene. CDR3 in DNA: TGTGCCAGCAGCTTAAGTAGCGGGGGGCCTACACGGACGCAGTATTTT. Protein sequence: CASSLSSGGPTRTQYF.

There are many counts of this clonotype. The chain carries TRBV6-1 and TRBJ2-7, with D perhaps matching TRBD2 (5 bases). Germline V gene data show CDR1 as MNHNS and CDR2 as SASEGT. The CDR3 totals 10 residues. V was shortened by 10 bases and J by 5 bases, with 9 bases between the two germline ends. The CDR3 is CATGINEQYF. DNA for the CDR3: TGTGCCACGGGAATAAACGAGCAGTACTTC.

This clonotype has a handful of counts. The CDR3 DNA reads TGTGCCAGCCTAGGGACTAGCGGGAGGGTGCGCACCGGGGAGCTGTTTTTT. Translation: CASLGTSGRVRTGELFF. The rearrangement links TRBV6-2 or TRBV6-3 to TRBJ2-2; 16 bases are a match to TRBD2. V shed 8 bases and J 4 bases; nucleotides not matched to a gene: 7. Germline lookup yields CDR1 MNHEY and CDR2 SVGEGT. This CDR3 has 17 residues.

Ten or more counts support this clonotype. The chain combines TRBV6-1 with TRBJ2-7, with D possibly being TRBD2 (7 bases). V lost 7 bases and J lost 4, with 26 bases in between. This CDR3 contains 17 residues. The V gene's germline CDR1 is MNHNS and CDR2 SASEGT. The CDR3 sequence: CASMTGGNLGVRYEQYF. For the CDR3, the DNA is TGTGCCAGCATGACGGGGGGCAATCTAGGGGTTCGATACGAGCAGTACTTC.

Ten or more counts support this clonotype. The chain carries TRBV6-5 and TRBJ2-7; a possible D gene is TRBD1 (6 bases). This CDR3 is built from 16 residues. The germline V and J ends were trimmed by 5 bases and 0 bases, with 17 bases remaining between them. CDR1 is MNHEY, CDR2 SVGAGI, per germline. The CDR3 region has the DNA TGTGCCAGCAGTCCCTCCCCGGGACAACTCTCCTACGAGCAGTACTTC. Residues: CASSPSPGQLSYEQYF.

This clonotype was observed a handful of times. The gene calls are TRBV6-5 and TRBJ1-5; weak D call: TRBD1 (5 bases). The length of the CDR3 is 17 residues. V gave up 1 base and J gave up 3 bases, with 16 bases separating them. Germline loops: CDR1 MNHEY, CDR2 SVGAGI. DNA of the CDR3: TGTGCCAGCAGTTACTGGCAGGGCCCAGCTTTCAATCAGCCCCAGCATTTT. It specifies CASSYWQGPAFNQPQHF.

This chain connects TRBV30 to TRBJ1-6; no clear D. The CDR3 covers 14 residues. Per the germline V gene, CDR1 is GTSNPN and CDR2 is SVGIG (reference sequence). Trimming removed 1 base from V and 7 bases from J, with 11 bases in between. The chain's CDR3 is CAWSAVATNSPLHF. CDR3 bases: TGTGCCTGGAGTGCAGTGGCAACGAATTCACCCCTCCACTTT.

This clonotype showed up many times. This rearrangement joins TRBV4-1 to TRBJ2-1, with 9 nucleotides matching TRBD1. With V trimmed by 4 bases and J by 9 bases, 7 bases remained unmatched. The CDR3 runs 14 residues. Germline lookup yields CDR1 MGHRA and CDR2 YSYEKL. Here the CDR3 reads CASSPRQGGPEQFF. Written as DNA, the CDR3 is TGCGCCAGCAGCCCCCGACAGGGGGGCCCTGAGCAGTTCTTC.

This clonotype was counted between two and nine times. This sequence joins TRBV7-2 and TRBJ1-6; D is undetermined. CDR3 size: 16 residues. V lost 2 bases, J lost 1 base, and 9 bases lay in between. Germline V CDR1 and CDR2: SGHTA, FQGNSA. The CDR3: CASSLRHLSYNSPLHF. In DNA, the CDR3 is TGTGCCAGCAGCTTACGACACCTTTCCTATAATTCACCCCTCCACTTT.

This clonotype came up many times. V and J are TRBV20-1 and TRBJ2-3; tentatively, D is TRBD1 or TRBD2 (5 bases each). Germline CDR1 and CDR2: DFQATT and SNEGSKA (reference sequence). There are 12 residues in the CDR3. The V end was cut by 4 bases, the J end by 2 bases, with 7 bases between. This CDR3 is CSAIGTTDTQYF. The CDR3 DNA reads TGCAGTGCTATAGGGACCACAGATACGCAGTATTTT.

The sample holds a few counts of this clonotype. The chain employs TRBV4-1 and TRBJ2-5; no definite D call. The CDR3 sequence is 16 residues long. V was clipped by 1 base and J by 4 bases, with 16 bases between them. Germline V gives CDR1 MGHRA, CDR2 YSYEKL. The DNA of the CDR3 is TGCGCCAGCAGCCAAGTCTTCCCGGGTTCGGTAGAGACCCAGTACTTC. Translation gives CASSQVFPGSVETQYF.

In its sample, this clonotype was seen many times. The chain combines TRBV29-1 with TRBJ1-1; D call uncertain. Trimming took off 0 bases at V and 6 bases at J, with 2 bases between the two ends. This CDR3 is built from 10 residues. Germline lookup yields CDR1 SQVTM and CDR2 ANQGSEA. The CDR3 coding sequence is TGCAGCGTTGAAGACGCTGAAGCTTTCTTT. Translating gives CSVEDAEAFF.

The sample holds many counts of this clonotype. This chain joins TRBV12-3 or TRBV12-4 and TRBJ2-1, with 7 bases identical to TRBD2. This CDR3 contains 17 residues. After removal of 5 bases from V and 5 bases from J, the junction contained 15 bases not matched to a gene. The CDR3 coding sequence is TGTGCCAGCAGTCCCGGGGGGAGAGGACTGCTGGACAATGAGCAGTTCTTC. Residues: CASSPGGRGLLDNEQFF.

The chain has TRBV9 and TRBJ1-2; D possibly corresponds to TRBD1 (6 bases). The length of the CDR3 is 12 residues. CDR1 is SGDLS and CDR2 is YYNGEE in the germline V gene. Trimming took 7 bases from V and 4 from J, leaving 11 bases between them. In DNA, the CDR3 is TGTGCCAGCTCCGCAGGGGTCTATGGCTACACCTTC. Translation gives CASSAGVYGYTF.

This clonotype was picked up many times. Since no conserved phenylalanine or tryptophan closes the CDR3, a read error is the likely cause. V and J are TRBV30 and TRBJ2-7, with D unresolved. V lost 3 bases, J lost 2 bases, and 11 bases lay in between. Germline V gene sequence: CDR1 GTSNPN, CDR2 SVGIG (reference sequence). This CDR3 region has 13 residues. CDR3 sequence (DNA): TGTGCCTGGAGGGCCGGGTTGGCCTACGAGCAGTACTTG. Residues: CAWRAGLAYEQYL.

The V gene is TRBV24-1, the J gene TRBJ2-1; D is unresolved. Trimming pared 0 bases from V and 2 bases from J, leaving 7 bases between. CDR3 length equals 15 residues. Germline CDR1 is KGHDR and CDR2 is SFDVKD. CDR3 nucleotide sequence: TGTGCCACCAGTGATTTGGCGGAAGCCTACAATGAGCAGTTCTTC. It translates to CATSDLAEAYNEQFF.

This clonotype was seen at least ten times. J is TRBJ1-3 and V is TRBV29-1, with D uncertain. Germline V CDR1 and CDR2: SQVTM, ANQGSEA. V was shortened by 7 bases and J by 4 bases, with 8 bases between the two germline ends. This CDR3 is 11 amino acids long. The CDR3 loop reads CSGRAGNTIYF. The DNA for the CDR3 is TGCAGCGGAAGGGCGGGAAACACCATATATTTT.

This clonotype was picked up a small number of times. The chain is built from TRBV7-2 and TRBJ1-1; 11 bases map to TRBD1. The CDR3 runs to 13 residues. Per germline, CDR1 SGHTA and CDR2 FQGNSA. Germline trimming cut 5 bases from V and 8 bases from J; bases unmatched to any gene: 4. The CDR3 reads CASSPDRGQEAFF. CDR3 sequence (DNA): TGTGCCAGCAGCCCGGACAGGGGGCAGGAAGCTTTCTTT. Supplemented by reference TRBV7-2 and TRBJ1-1, the full variable domain reads GAGVSQSPSNKVTEKGKDVELRCDPISGHTALYWYRQSLGQGLEFLIYFQGNSAPDKSGLPSDRFSAERTGGSVSTLTIQRTQQEDSAVYLCASSPDRGQEAFFGQGTRLTVV.

This clonotype was observed a few times. The DNA for the CDR3 is TGTGCCACCAGTGATTTAGGGGCGGGCAATGAGCAGTTCTTC. Protein sequence: CATSDLGAGNEQFF. The chain employs TRBV24-1 and TRBJ2-1; either TRBD1 or TRBD2 may fit D (5 bases each). The CDR3 is 14 amino acids. V dropped 1 base and J dropped 6 bases, with 9 bases sitting between them. The germline CDR1 and CDR2 sequences are KGHDR and SFDVKD.

The V call is TRBV6-5, the J call TRBJ2-2; perhaps TRBD1 as D (6 bases). Trimming left V 0 bases short and J 4 bases short, with 15 bases between. Germline CDR1 reads MNHEY; CDR2 reads SVGAGI. This CDR3 contains 17 residues. CDR3 in amino acids: CASSYSRAGEATGELFF. CDR3 sequence (DNA): TGTGCCAGCAGTTACTCGAGGGCAGGGGAAGCCACCGGGGAGCTGTTTTTT.

The V and J genes are TRBV2 and TRBJ2-3; a weak D match, TRBD2 (5 bases). Between the trimmed V and J ends, which lost 3 bases and 1 base, there was a span of 20 bases. CDR1 is SNHLY, CDR2 FYNNEI, per germline. CDR3 length equals 18 residues. CDR3: CASSDSVSGLRGTDTQYF. Here the CDR3 DNA reads TGTGCCAGCAGTGATTCGGTGAGCGGCCTTCGGGGCACAGATACGCAGTATTTT.

Ten or more counts support this clonotype. The chain employs TRBV6-2 or TRBV6-3 and TRBJ2-5, with D possibly called TRBD1 or TRBD2 (5 bases each). Germline V gives CDR1 MNHEY, CDR2 SVGEGT. The CDR3 covers 14 residues. V lost 2 bases and J lost 6, with 13 bases in between. The CDR3 here is CASSYGGTPQTQYF. Written as DNA, the CDR3 is TGTGCCAGCAGTTACGGGGGTACCCCCCAGACCCAGTACTTC.

This clonotype came up many times. The J gene is TRBJ1-1, the V gene TRBV5-1, with D possibly being TRBD1 (5 bases). Per germline, CDR1 SGHRS and CDR2 YFSETQ. The CDR3 is 14 amino acids. Trimming cost V 0 bases and J 2 bases, with 8 bases left between them. CDR3 DNA sequence: TGCGCCAGCAGCTTGGCCGGGGCTAACACTGAAGCTTTCTTT. It encodes CASSLAGANTEAFF. Full variable domain (missing parts from reference TRBV5-1 and TRBJ1-1): KAGVTQTPRYLIKTRGQQVTLSCSPISGHRSVSWYQQTPGQGLQFLFEYFSETQRNKGNFPGRFSGRQFSNSRSEMNVSTLELGDSALYLCASSLAGANTEAFFGQGTRLTVV.

This clonotype was picked up many times. This rearrangement joins TRBV10-3 to TRBJ2-7; D may be TRBD1 (5 bases). This CDR3 is built from 12 residues. Germline values: CDR1 ENHRY, CDR2 SYGVKD. Trimming took off 5 bases at V and 0 bases at J, with 5 bases between the two ends. CDR3 nucleotide sequence: TGTGCCATCAGTACAGGCTCCTACGAGCAGTACTTC. Amino acid sequence: CAISTGSYEQYF.

The chain has TRBV7-3 and TRBJ2-3; D may match TRBD1 or TRBD2 (6 bases each). V was clipped by 5 bases and J by 2 bases, with 11 bases between them. Germline CDR1 and CDR2: SGHTA and FQGTGA. The CDR3 extends over 14 amino acids. The CDR3 DNA reads as TGTGCCAGCAGCCCCACGGGGGCCACAGATACGCAGTATTTT. Its translation is CASSPTGATDTQYF.

Many counts were recorded for this clonotype. CDR3 DNA sequence: TGCGCCAGCAGCTTGGATAACAGGGGGCAAGAAAAACTGTTTTTT. It yields the protein CASSLDNRGQEKLFF. The chain uses TRBV5-1 and TRBJ1-4; the match to TRBD1 covers 9 bases. CDR3 length: 15 amino acids. Trimming took 0 bases from V and 8 from J; bases not matched to a gene: 5. Per the germline V gene, CDR1 is SGHRS and CDR2 is YFSETQ. The full variable domain, rest sourced from reference TRBV5-1 and TRBJ1-4, is KAGVTQTPRYLIKTRGQQVTLSCSPISGHRSVSWYQQTPGQGLQFLFEYFSETQRNKGNFPGRFSGRQFSNSRSEMNVSTLELGDSALYLCASSLDNRGQEKLFFGSGTQLSVL.